The 21 T cell receptor beta chains reported below all come from one sample, sequenced in a study of blood T cell repertoires in COVID-19. Clones were read by immunoSEQ multiplex PCR, and TCRdb kept only the in-frame ones, dropping some. The table has roughly 100,000 clones, 81% seen once. Material for sequencing was peripheral blood. All receptors derive from an older man with acute or convalescent COVID-19.

This rearrangement joins TRBV12-3 or TRBV12-4 to TRBJ1-1, with TRBD1 matching over 8 bases. This CDR3 comprises 13 residues. J gave up 7 bases and V 4 bases, and 5 bases lay outside the gene matches. CDR3 nucleotides: TGTGCCAGCAGTTCTACAGGGGGTAGTGAAGCTTTCTTT. Translating it yields CASSSTGGSEAFF.

This clone was counted a few times. The V and J genes are TRBV28 and TRBJ1-6, with D unresolved. Germline V gene data show CDR1 as MDHEN and CDR2 as SYDVKM. The CDR3 spans 14 residues. Trimming shortened V by 6 bases and J by 0 bases, and 6 bases separated the two germline ends. CDR3 coding DNA: TGTGCCAGCAGGCCAGGCTCCTATAATTCACCCCTCCACTTT. Protein: CASRPGSYNSPLHF. Full variable domain (missing parts from reference TRBV28 and TRBJ1-6): DVKVTQSSRYLVKRTGEKVFLECVQDMDHENMFWYRQDPGLGLRLIYFSYDVKMKEKGDIPEGYSVSREKKERFSLILESASTNQTSMYLCASRPGSYNSPLHFGNGTRLTVT.

This chain links TRBV29-1 with TRBJ1-2; a weak D match, TRBD1 (5 bases). Trimming removed 2 bases from V and 7 bases from J, with 11 bases in between. This CDR3 region has 12 residues. Germline CDR1 is SQVTM and CDR2 is ANQGSEA. CDR3 sequence reads: CSVETAGLGYTF. Here the CDR3 DNA reads TGCAGCGTTGAAACGGCAGGGCTTGGCTACACCTTC. The complete variable domain, with remaining parts taken from reference TRBV29-1 and TRBJ1-2, reads SAVISQKPSRDICQRGTSLTIQCQVDSQVTMMFWYRQQPGQSLTLIATANQGSEATYESGFVIDKFPISRPNLTFSTLTVSNMSPEDSSIYLCSVETAGLGYTFGSGTRLTVV.

The chain carries TRBV11-2 and TRBJ2-2; 13 bases agree with TRBD2. Germline V gene lookup returns CDR1 SGHAT and CDR2 FQNNGV. Trimming took 6 bases from V and 2 from J; bases not matched to a gene: 3. This CDR3 has 16 residues. The CDR3 region is CASRRTSGSNTGELFF. The CDR3 bases are TGTGCCAGCAGGCGGACTAGCGGGAGTAACACCGGGGAGCTGTTTTTT. The whole variable domain, remainder taken from reference TRBV11-2 and TRBJ2-2, is EAGVAQSPRYKIIEKRQSVAFWCNPISGHATLYWYQQILGQGPKLLIQFQNNGVVDDSQLPKDRFSAERLKGVDSTLKIQPAKLEDSAVYLCASRRTSGSNTGELFFGEGSRLTVL.

The chain joins TRBV30 to TRBJ2-5; a possible D gene is TRBD1 (6 bases). V lost 3 bases, J lost 9 bases, and 14 bases lay in between. The CDR3 has 12 residues. Germline V gene sequence: CDR1 GTSNPN, CDR2 SVGIG (reference sequence). CDR3 sequence (DNA): TGTGCCTGGAGGGGAACAGGGTTGGCCCAGTACTTC. Protein: CAWRGTGLAQYF.

The rearrangement links TRBV2 to TRBJ2-7; 11 nucleotides match TRBD2. Germline loops: CDR1 SNHLY, CDR2 FYNNEI. Unmatched junction bases numbered 15, after V lost 4 bases and J lost 4 bases. CDR3 length equals 18 residues. As DNA, the CDR3 is TGTGCCAGCAGTGGGGGGACTAGCGGAAGGGAGCGATGGTACGAGCAGTACTTC. As protein: CASSGGTSGRERWYEQYF. Filled out from reference TRBV2 and TRBJ2-7, the complete variable domain reads EPEVTQTPSHQVTQMGQEVILRCVPISNHLYFYWYRQILGQKVEFLVSFYNNEISEKSEIFDDQFSVERPDGSNFTLKIRSTKLEDSAMYFCASSGGTSGRERWYEQYFGPGTRLTVT.

In the case of this clone: This specimen includes other DNA sequences encoding the same CDR3. V usage is TRBV5-1 and J usage is TRBJ1-5; 8 positions agree with TRBD1. Germline-derived CDR1 and CDR2 are SGHRS and YFSETQ. This CDR3 spans 14 amino acids. Trimming at V came to 4 bases and at J to 5 bases, leaving 5 bases not matched to a gene. DNA of the CDR3: TGCGCCAGCAGCCCCGGGACAGGCGATCAGCCCCAGCATTTT. The encoded protein is CASSPGTGDQPQHF.

The chain joins TRBV14 to TRBJ1-1; TRBD1 aligns across 7 bases. V dropped 4 bases and J dropped 0; count of bases not matched to a gene: 5. Germline V gives CDR1 SGHDN, CDR2 FVKESK. The CDR3 runs 15 residues. The CDR3 spells CASSRLTGLNTEAFF. The CDR3, as DNA: TGTGCCAGCAGCCGATTGACAGGGTTGAACACTGAAGCTTTCTTT.

The J gene is TRBJ2-4, the V gene TRBV7-3, with 11 bases fitting TRBD1. The CDR3 has 17 amino acids. CDR1 SGHTA and CDR2 FQGTGA come from the germline V gene. The V gene end was trimmed by 1 base and the J gene end by 3 bases; junction bases not matched to a gene: 5. The chain's CDR3 is CASSLNGGTGGKNIQYF. CDR3 nucleotides: TGTGCCAGCAGCTTAAATGGTGGGACAGGGGGCAAAAACATTCAGTACTTC.

V is TRBV28 and J is TRBJ2-1, with 8 bases identical to TRBD1. The CDR3 spans 18 residues. J was trimmed by 3 bases and V by 3 bases; bases with no gene match: 13. Germline V gene data show CDR1 as MDHEN and CDR2 as SYDVKM. The CDR3 protein is CASSLLGQVDSSYNEQFF. CDR3 nucleotide sequence: TGTGCCAGCAGTTTGTTGGGACAGGTGGACTCGAGCTACAATGAGCAGTTCTTC.

The chain joins TRBV4-2 to TRBJ2-1, with 12 bases identical to TRBD2. Trimming took 2 bases from V and 2 from J; bases not matched to a gene: 7. CDR1 is LGHNA and CDR2 is YNFKEQ in the germline V gene. This CDR3 region has 18 residues. DNA for the CDR3: TGTGCCAGCAGCCAACAGACTAGCGGGAGTTTCACCTACAATGAGCAGTTCTTC. Encoded protein: CASSQQTSGSFTYNEQFF.

About this clone: The identical CDR3 is also encoded by other nucleotide sequences in the sample. CDR3 sequence: CATSRGRGETQYF. DNA for the CDR3: TGTGCCACCAGCAGAGGGCGAGGTGAGACCCAGTACTTC. V is TRBV15 and J is TRBJ2-5; D uncertain. The germline CDR1 and CDR2 sequences are LNHNV and YYDKDF (reference sequence). Trimming removed 1 base from V and 5 bases from J, with 8 bases in between. The CDR3 has 13 amino acids.

This chain connects TRBV2 to TRBJ1-4; 7 nucleotides match TRBD1. Germline CDR1 and CDR2: SNHLY and FYNNEI. The V and J ends lost 6 bases and 4 bases, in that order; junction bases with no gene match: 11. The CDR3 runs 16 residues. For the CDR3, the DNA is TGTGCCAGCAGCAAGACAGGGAGTGTCGGTAATGAAAAACTGTTTTTT. Translated: CASSKTGSVGNEKLFF. Variable domain in full (rest from reference TRBV2 and TRBJ1-4): EPEVTQTPSHQVTQMGQEVILRCVPISNHLYFYWYRQILGQKVEFLVSFYNNEISEKSEIFDDQFSVERPDGSNFTLKIRSTKLEDSAMYFCASSKTGSVGNEKLFFGSGTQLSVL.

This clone showed up just a few times. The chain carries TRBV28 and TRBJ1-6; no firm D call. Deletions cut 6 bases from V and 7 bases from J, with 13 bases between. The CDR3 sequence is 14 residues long. Germline assignment: CDR1 MDHEN and CDR2 SYDVKM. The CDR3 spells CASRAGGQNSPLHF. CDR3 coding DNA: TGTGCCAGCAGGGCGGGCGGGCAAAATTCACCCCTCCACTTT. The variable domain in full, completed from reference TRBV28 and TRBJ1-6, reads DVKVTQSSRYLVKRTGEKVFLECVQDMDHENMFWYRQDPGLGLRLIYFSYDVKMKEKGDIPEGYSVSREKKERFSLILESASTNQTSMYLCASRAGGQNSPLHFGNGTRLTVT.

This chain connects TRBV20-1 to TRBJ1-2; 8 bases agree with TRBD1. V trimming: 3 bases; J trimming: 6 bases; junction bases outside the gene matches: 3. This CDR3 region has 12 residues. Germline lookup yields CDR1 DFQATT and CDR2 SNEGSKA (reference sequence). CDR3 sequence: CSASPGGNGYTF. CDR3 in DNA: TGCAGTGCTAGTCCAGGGGGCAATGGCTACACCTTC.

The chain is built from TRBV18 and TRBJ2-7, with 8 bases that match TRBD1. This CDR3 has 16 residues. V lost 4 bases, J lost 4 bases, and 12 bases stayed unmatched. From germline, CDR1 is KGHSH and CDR2 LQKENI. CDR3 nucleotide sequence: TGTGCCAGCTCACGCGCAGCCCGGACAGGGTCTTACGAGCAGTACTTC. Translation gives CASSRAARTGSYEQYF.

Only a few counts were recorded for this clone. The same CDR3 also results from other DNA sequences found in this sample. The rearrangement uses TRBV9 and TRBJ2-1, with 13 bases that match TRBD2. Germline CDR1 is SGDLS and CDR2 is YYNGEE. V gave up 4 bases and J gave up 10 bases; unmatched junction bases: 8. The CDR3 totals 15 residues. CDR3 DNA sequence: TGTGCCAGCAGCCCCTGGACTAGCGGGAGCAACGAGCAGTTCTTC. As protein: CASSPWTSGSNEQFF. The whole variable domain, remainder taken from reference TRBV9 and TRBJ2-1, is DSGVTQTPKHLITATGQRVTLRCSPRSGDLSVYWYQQSLDQGLQFLIQYYNGEERAKGNILERFSAQQFPDLHSELNLSSLELGDSALYFCASSPWTSGSNEQFFGPGTRLTVL.

This clone was counted between two and nine times. V usage is TRBV11-2 and J usage is TRBJ2-1; 7 positions match TRBD1. The CDR3 covers 15 residues. The germline gives CDR1 SGHAT, CDR2 FQNNGV. V lost 6 bases, J lost 0 bases, and 5 bases stayed unmatched. The CDR3 DNA is TGTGCCAGCAGTTATCGGGACAGCTCCTACAATGAGCAGTTCTTC. Translation: CASSYRDSSYNEQFF.

V is TRBV3-1 (or the pseudogene TRBV3-2) and J is TRBJ1-1, with D unclear. Looked up from germline, CDR1 is LGHDT and CDR2 is YNNKEL (reference sequence). This CDR3 is built from 13 residues. V was pared by 4 bases and J by 7 bases, with 13 bases between. The CDR3 DNA is TGTGCCAGCAGCCGAAGCCAAAGAATTGAAGCTTTCTTT. Translation gives CASSRSQRIEAFF.

The gene calls are TRBV25-1 and TRBJ1-4, with a possible D match to TRBD1 (6 bases). The CDR3 has 15 residues. CDR1 MGHDK and CDR2 SYGVNS come from the germline V gene. The V end was cut by 3 bases, the J end by 0 bases, with 8 bases between. The CDR3 DNA follows: TGTGCCAGCAGTGACAGGGGAGCAACTAATGAAAAACTGTTTTTT. Translation gives CASSDRGATNEKLFF.

The chain employs TRBV30 and TRBJ1-6, with 11 bases that match TRBD1. This CDR3 is built from 17 residues. Germline V gives CDR1 GTSNPN, CDR2 SVGIG (reference sequence). Trimming cost V 2 bases and J 3 bases; bases outside gene matches: 6. CDR3 nucleotides: TGTGCCTGGAGTCCCGGGACAGGGGGATTCTATAATTCACCCCTCCACTTT. Translating gives CAWSPGTGGFYNSPLHF.